This T cell receptor beta chain was identified in a study of T cells after yellow fever vaccination. As for the study in general: Fractions with few cells were prepared using SMART-Seq v4 Ultra Low Input. Whole-study findings and limits: Though it reached lower strength, the secondary response hit its peak faster, day 5 versus 15. Primary-vaccination clones mostly resurfaced post-booster (around 96% CD4, more than 80% CD8).

Germline loops: CDR1 SGHTA, CDR2 FQGTGA. Between the trimmed V and J ends, which lost 1 base and 2 bases, there was a span of 7 bases. This CDR3 is built from 14 residues. By 5'RACE template switching, TCR cDNA was produced, with a universal primer site and UMIs added in the process. A single record per CDR3 protein comes from TCRdb applying MiXCR to the 5' RACE reads. The data contain about 300,000 distinct CDR3 sequences, roughly 9% of them singletons. As concerns this clonotype: Its specificity is not known.

The source is a man in his late teens or twenties who received the YFV17D yellow fever vaccine. The source was CD4+ T cells sorted from PBMCs, collected 5 days after the yellow fever booster vaccination. The chain employs TRBV7-3 and TRBJ2-3; D is uncertain. In DNA, the CDR3 is TGTGCCAGCAGCTTAAATCCAGCCACAGATACGCAGTATTTT. Translating it yields CASSLNPATDTQYF.